A single sample is the source of the 17 T cell receptor beta chains below, sequenced in a study of CD8 T cells in ankylosing spondylitis. TCRdb re-called the 5' RACE reads through MiXCR, storing one row per CDR3 protein. The repertoire holds some 150,000 distinct CDR3 sequences, with over 10% as singletons. The sequencing sample was made of blood, either unsorted or a sorted T cell fraction (not recorded which). The receptors stem from a female donor with ankylosing spondylitis or in good health (not recorded which).

The sample holds many counts of this clonotype. V gene TRBV5-6 combines with J gene TRBJ2-7, with D possibly matching TRBD2 (7 bases). The CDR3 loop spans 14 amino acids. From germline, CDR1 is SGHDT and CDR2 YYEEEE. V was trimmed by 0 bases and J by 6 bases, leaving 13 bases between them. CDR3 protein: CASSLVRGPGEQYF. As DNA, the CDR3 is TGTGCCAGCAGCTTGGTGCGGGGGCCCGGCGAGCAGTACTTC.

This clonotype was detected many times. The chain uses TRBV20-1 and TRBJ1-5, with a tentative D call TRBD1 (5 bases). Germline V gene sequence: CDR1 DFQATT, CDR2 SNEGSKA (reference sequence). Deletions cut 4 bases from V and 0 bases from J, with 10 bases between. There are 14 residues in the CDR3. As DNA, the CDR3 is TGCAGTGCTACCCCCGGGGGTAGCAATCAGCCCCAGCATTTT. Translating gives CSATPGGSNQPQHF.

This clonotype was observed many times. J is TRBJ2-2 and V is TRBV20-1, with D uncertain. In germline, CDR1 is DFQATT, CDR2 SNEGSKA (reference sequence). The CDR3 runs to 11 residues. The V end lost 4 bases, the J end lost 7 bases, and 7 bases lay between the germline ends. The DNA of the CDR3 is TGCAGTGCTACCGGTGACGGGGAGCTGTTTTTT. This sequence encodes CSATGDGELFF.

This clonotype was picked up a small number of times. The genes are TRBV30 and TRBJ1-5; D remains ambiguous. Germline CDR1 reads GTSNPN; CDR2 reads SVGIG (reference sequence). This CDR3 has 13 amino acids. V was clipped by 3 bases and J by 8 bases, with 14 bases between them. CDR3: CAWSKKEDEPQHF. The CDR3 nucleotides read TGTGCCTGGAGCAAGAAGGAGGATGAGCCCCAGCATTTT.

This clonotype has a count of ten or more. The chain joins TRBV5-1 to TRBJ2-1; D is undetermined. The CDR3 contains 18 residues. In germline, CDR1 is SGHRS, CDR2 YFSETQ. V was trimmed by 0 bases and J by 2 bases, leaving 18 bases between them. The CDR3 DNA reads TGCGCCAGCAGCTTGGACTTCGAGAGGCGGCCTACCTACAATGAGCAGTTCTTC. Its protein is CASSLDFERRPTYNEQFF.

This clonotype was counted at least ten times. In DNA, the CDR3 is TGCAGTGCAAGGGTAGCGATCGCGAACACCGGGGAGCTGTTTTTT. Translating gives CSARVAIANTGELFF. This rearrangement joins TRBV20-1 to TRBJ2-2, with a possible D match to TRBD2 (5 bases). The V end lost 6 bases, the J end lost 0 bases, and 14 bases lay between the germline ends. CDR1 and CDR2 (germline): DFQATT, SNEGSKA (reference sequence). This CDR3 is 15 amino acids long.

This clonotype was seen ten or more times. V gene TRBV2 combines with J gene TRBJ2-3, with 12 bases aligning to TRBD2. Germline-derived CDR1 and CDR2 are SNHLY and FYNNEI. After removal of 1 base from V and 3 bases from J, the junction contained 5 bases not matched to a gene. CDR3 length: 17 amino acids. DNA of the CDR3: TGTGCCAGCAGTGAAGGGAAACTAGCGGGAGGTACAGATACGCAGTATTTT. Protein sequence: CASSEGKLAGGTDTQYF.

This clonotype was counted ten times or more. The chain employs TRBV27 and TRBJ2-2; D ambiguous. Germline values: CDR1 MNHEY, CDR2 SMNVEV (reference sequence). The V and J ends lost 3 bases and 7 bases respectively, with 15 bases between them. CDR3 length: 15 residues. The CDR3 is CASSFKSRPSGELFF. The CDR3 nucleotides read TGTGCCAGCAGTTTCAAATCCCGCCCAAGCGGGGAGCTGTTTTTT.

This clonotype was seen only a few times. The V and J genes are TRBV11-2 and TRBJ2-2, with a weak D call TRBD2 (6 bases). Trimming pared 3 bases from V and 0 bases from J, leaving 17 bases between. The CDR3 covers 18 residues. Germline CDR1 SGHAT, CDR2 FQNNGV. The CDR3 is CASSFEARRLANTGELFF. As DNA, the CDR3 is TGTGCCAGCAGCTTCGAGGCGAGGAGACTAGCGAACACCGGGGAGCTGTTTTTT.

The rearrangement joins TRBV20-1 to TRBJ2-6, with 9 bases identical to TRBD1. Germline assignment: CDR1 DFQATT and CDR2 SNEGSKA (reference sequence). The CDR3 loop spans 15 amino acids. The ends lost 6 bases at V and 0 bases at J; junction bases unmatched: 3. The CDR3: CSAPTGGSGANVLTF. The CDR3 nucleotides read TGCAGTGCCCCGACAGGGGGCTCTGGGGCCAACGTCCTGACTTTC.

This clonotype appeared many times. J is TRBJ2-2 and V is TRBV5-1, with 10 bases matching TRBD2. This CDR3 comprises 15 residues. Germline lookup yields CDR1 SGHRS and CDR2 YFSETQ. V lost 9 bases and J lost 7; bases outside the gene matches: 12. The CDR3 DNA follows: TGCGCCACCACCTGGCTAGCGGGAGCGATCGGGGAGCTGTTTTTT. This translates into CATTWLAGAIGELFF.

This clonotype showed up many times. This chain connects TRBV7-9 to TRBJ2-2, with TRBD1 matching 10 bases. The CDR3 totals 17 residues. With 5 bases clipped from V and 5 bases from J, the junction kept 11 bases outside the gene matches. Looked up from germline, CDR1 is SEHNR and CDR2 is FQNEAQ (reference sequence). The CDR3 is CASSHPPGTGVTGELFF. CDR3 nucleotides: TGTGCCAGCAGCCATCCCCCCGGGACAGGGGTGACCGGGGAGCTGTTTTTT.

This clonotype was recorded at least ten times. The chain uses TRBV5-1 and TRBJ2-3, with 8 bases matching TRBD1. V lost 0 bases to trimming and J lost 4 bases; unmatched junction nucleotides: 7. There are 16 residues in the CDR3. The germline V gene has CDR1 SGHRS and CDR2 YFSETQ. CDR3 sequence: CASSLAGGTGSDTQYF. CDR3 nucleotide sequence: TGCGCCAGCAGCTTGGCCGGAGGGACAGGATCAGATACGCAGTATTTT.

The chain recombines TRBV29-1 with TRBJ1-1; tentatively, D is TRBD1 (5 bases). Germline assignment: CDR1 SQVTM and CDR2 ANQGSEA. This CDR3 contains 14 residues. Trimming pared 7 bases from V and 3 bases from J, leaving 18 bases between. The CDR3 here is CSARLGTDYTEAFF. CDR3 sequence (DNA): TGCAGCGCTCGCCTCGGGACGGACTACACTGAAGCTTTCTTT.

This clonotype was seen many times. The V gene is TRBV10-3, the J gene TRBJ1-5; no clear D. Between the trimmed V and J ends, which lost 8 bases and 4 bases, there was a span of 15 bases. Germline CDR1 ENHRY, CDR2 SYGVKD. The CDR3 loop spans 14 amino acids. The CDR3 spells CAISTGLGNQPQHF. Here the CDR3 DNA reads TGTGCCATCTCAACCGGGCTGGGGAATCAGCCCCAGCATTTT.

This clonotype was found many times. The chain is built from TRBV29-1 and TRBJ1-2; D ambiguous. Germline CDR1 SQVTM, CDR2 ANQGSEA. This CDR3 is built from 13 residues. V was cut by 4 bases and J by 7 bases, with 16 bases left in between. The CDR3 coding sequence is TGCAGCGTTGGGTTGGATGCCTTGCTTGGCTACACCTTC. Its translation is CSVGLDALLGYTF.

This clonotype appeared many times. V is TRBV12-3 or TRBV12-4 and J is TRBJ1-5; TRBD1 agrees at 7 bases. The CDR3 spans 15 residues. The junction had 9 bases not matched to a gene; V was cut back by 6 bases and J by 4 bases. The CDR3 is CASRVTGAGNQPQHF. The CDR3 nucleotides read TGTGCCAGCAGAGTAACAGGGGCTGGGAATCAGCCCCAGCATTTT.